Presented here are 26 T cell receptor beta chains from one specimen sequenced in a study of OX40 agonist ivuxolimab in advanced cancers. Measured with immunoSEQ multiplex PCR; TCRdb has only the in-frame clones, and not every one. The sample lists about 50,000 clones, roughly 90% occurring once. The specimen comprised CD4+ or CD8+ T cells sorted from blood, sampled in a trial of the OX40 agonist ivuxolimab. These receptors were taken from an adult with an advanced solid tumor such as melanoma, head and neck, liver or kidney cancer.

This clone was seen a few times. The chain has TRBV28 and TRBJ2-7; D gene unclear. Germline CDR1 MDHEN, CDR2 SYDVKM. V was shortened by 5 bases and J by 8 bases, with 13 bases between the two germline ends. The CDR3 covers 12 residues. In nucleotides, the CDR3 is TGTGCCAGCAGTCCGGGCCGCACCAAGCAGTACTTC. Its translation is CASSPGRTKQYF.

The chain links TRBV29-1 to TRBJ2-7; 9 nucleotides agree with TRBD1. Germline V gene data show CDR1 as SQVTM and CDR2 as ANQGSEA. V lost 7 bases to trimming and J lost 9 bases; unmatched junction nucleotides: 10. This CDR3 region has 12 residues. The CDR3 DNA is TGCAGCGCGGGACAGGGCTCCCTGGTGCAGTACTTC. Protein: CSAGQGSLVQYF.

The chain employs TRBV4-1 and TRBJ2-1, with 10 bases matching TRBD2. The CDR3 runs 16 residues. Germline assignment: CDR1 MGHRA and CDR2 YSYEKL. J gave up 6 bases and V 2 bases, and 7 bases lay outside the gene matches. The CDR3 region has the DNA TGCGCCAGCAGCCAACCCAGCGGGAGGGCCCTCAATGAGCAGTTCTTC. It is translated as CASSQPSGRALNEQFF.

The chain couples TRBV5-5 to TRBJ2-7, with no clear D. Germline V lookup: CDR1 SGHKS, CDR2 YYEKEE (reference sequence). V was shortened by 1 base and J by 3 bases, with 5 bases between the two germline ends. The CDR3 has 12 amino acids. CDR3: CASSLSSYEQYF. CDR3 nucleotide sequence: TGTGCCAGCAGCTTGTCCAGCTACGAGCAGTACTTC.

The gene calls are TRBV6-6 and TRBJ2-1; a weak D match, TRBD2 (5 bases). V lost 0 bases, J lost 5 bases, and 8 bases lay in between. CDR1 and CDR2 from the germline V gene are MNHNY and SVGAGI (reference sequence). This CDR3 has 14 amino acids. Here the CDR3 DNA reads TGTGCCAGCAGTTACTCGAGAGGGAACAATGAGCAGTTCTTC. Its translation is CASSYSRGNNEQFF.

V and J are TRBV28 and TRBJ2-3; TRBD2 is a possible D gene (5 bases). V was shortened by 6 bases and J by 6 bases, with 25 bases between the two germline ends. Germline V gene data show CDR1 as MDHEN and CDR2 as SYDVKM. The CDR3 length is 17 residues. CDR3: CASRAPRISARSDTQYF. As DNA, the CDR3 is TGTGCCAGCAGAGCCCCCCGGATTAGCGCGAGAAGTGATACGCAGTATTTT.

This chain links TRBV5-1 with TRBJ1-4, with D possibly matching TRBD1 (5 bases). This CDR3 is built from 17 residues. CDR1 is SGHRS and CDR2 is YFSETQ in the germline V gene. V was shortened by 1 base and J by 2 bases, with 15 bases between the two germline ends. The CDR3 bases are TGCGCCAGCAGCTTGATCCAGGGCCCAGGGACTAATGAAAAACTGTTTTTT. It codes for CASSLIQGPGTNEKLFF.

The V gene is TRBV2, the J gene TRBJ1-3, with 8 nucleotides matching TRBD1. Germline lookup yields CDR1 SNHLY and CDR2 FYNNEI. V lost 6 bases to trimming and J lost 3 bases; unmatched junction nucleotides: 7. This CDR3 is 15 amino acids long. The CDR3 spells CASRGRGHVGNTIYF. For the CDR3, the DNA is TGTGCCAGCAGGGGCAGGGGGCACGTTGGAAACACCATATATTTT.

The CDR3 spells CAISESTGTTNEKLFF. The DNA for the CDR3 is TGTGCCATCAGTGAGTCGACAGGGACGACTAATGAAAAACTGTTTTTT. The chain is built from TRBV10-3 and TRBJ1-4, with TRBD1 matching over 7 bases. V dropped 0 bases and J dropped 2; count of bases not matched to a gene: 3. Germline-derived CDR1 and CDR2 are ENHRY and SYGVKD. This CDR3 spans 16 amino acids.

The chain carries TRBV28 and TRBJ2-2; a possible D gene is TRBD2 (5 bases). Per the germline V gene, CDR1 is MDHEN and CDR2 is SYDVKM. V lost 8 bases to trimming and J lost 10 bases, with 17 bases between them. The CDR3 sequence is 13 residues long. CDR3 loop: CASGRDRNMELFF. CDR3 DNA: TGTGCCAGCGGCCGGGATCGAAATATGGAGCTGTTTTTT.

This chain joins TRBV5-4 and TRBJ2-1; 9 nucleotides match TRBD1. CDR1 is SGHNT and CDR2 is YYREEE in the germline V gene (reference sequence). After removal of 3 bases from V and 7 bases from J, the junction contained 5 bases not matched to a gene. CDR3 length: 14 residues. CDR3: CASSWDRVRNEQFF. Written as DNA, the CDR3 is TGTGCCAGCAGCTGGGACAGGGTTAGGAATGAGCAGTTCTTC.

The chain links TRBV28 to TRBJ1-5, with TRBD1 matching 9 bases. V shed 5 bases, J shed 1 base, and the junction held 3 bases outside the gene matches. Germline CDR1 MDHEN, CDR2 SYDVKM. This CDR3 region has 15 residues. CDR3 sequence (DNA): TGTGCCAGCAGTGGGACAGGGTTCAGCAATCAGCCCCAGCATTTT. Residues: CASSGTGFSNQPQHF.

The genes are TRBV12-5 and TRBJ2-3; tentatively, D is TRBD1 (5 bases). In germline, CDR1 is LGHNT, CDR2 FRNRAP. V was trimmed by 3 bases and J by 4 bases, leaving 11 bases between them. The CDR3 has 14 amino acids. CDR3 loop: CASGFEQGPDTQYF. DNA for the CDR3: TGTGCTAGTGGTTTTGAGCAGGGCCCAGATACGCAGTATTTT.

V and J are TRBV4-1 and TRBJ2-7; D might be TRBD2 (5 bases). The CDR3 sequence is 14 residues long. CDR1 is MGHRA, CDR2 YSYEKL, per germline. Deletions cut 0 bases from V and 3 bases from J, with 9 bases between. The CDR3 DNA reads as TGCGCCAGCAGCCAAGAAACTAGTAGCTACGAGCAGTACTTC. It encodes CASSQETSSYEQYF.

This chain links TRBV5-1 with TRBJ2-3; 7 nucleotides align to TRBD2. Losses at the gene ends were 0 bases for V and 4 bases for J; bases not matched to a gene: 5. Germline V CDR1 and CDR2: SGHRS, YFSETQ. CDR3 length: 15 amino acids. The CDR3 DNA is TGCGCCAGCAGCTTGGGCGGGAGTCAATCAGATACGCAGTATTTT. This codes for CASSLGGSQSDTQYF.

The V gene is TRBV27, the J gene TRBJ1-5; D is unclear. Trimming left V 5 bases short and J 3 bases short, with 17 bases between. CDR1 MNHEY and CDR2 SMNVEV come from the germline V gene (reference sequence). The CDR3 sequence is 16 residues long. CDR3 sequence (DNA): TGTGCCAGCAGTGCCCGAGTGGGTATCGTCAATCAGCCCCAGCATTTT. It yields the protein CASSARVGIVNQPQHF.

The CDR3 DNA follows: TGTGCCAGCAGTTACGGAGATAACACTGAAGCTTTCTTT. This codes for CASSYGDNTEAFF. J is TRBJ1-1 and V is TRBV6-5, with no clear D. The CDR3 is 13 residues long. V was pared by 2 bases and J by 2 bases, with 6 bases between. The germline CDR1 and CDR2 sequences are MNHEY and SVGAGI.

The chain recombines TRBV11-1 with TRBJ1-2; no definite D call. Germline-derived CDR1 and CDR2 are SGHAT and FQDESV (reference sequence). Trimming took off 1 base at V and 8 bases at J, with 11 bases between the two ends. The CDR3 has 13 amino acids. This chain's CDR3 is CASSLGQTGGYTF. The CDR3 DNA sequence: TGTGCCAGCAGCTTAGGGCAGACGGGCGGCTACACCTTC.

This chain joins TRBV9 and TRBJ2-5, with D maybe TRBD2 (5 bases). Per germline, CDR1 SGDLS and CDR2 YYNGEE. The CDR3 has 15 amino acids. Trimming left V 2 bases short and J 2 bases short, with 13 bases between. Here the CDR3 reads CASSVGNTIQETQYF. CDR3 nucleotides: TGTGCCAGCAGCGTCGGGAACACAATTCAAGAGACCCAGTACTTC.

The chain employs TRBV27 and TRBJ1-1, with D possibly being TRBD1 (5 bases). The CDR3 spans 13 residues. The V and J ends lost 3 bases and 6 bases respectively, with 11 bases between them. The V gene's germline CDR1 is MNHEY and CDR2 SMNVEV (reference sequence). In DNA form, the CDR3 reads TGTGCCAGCAGTTTGACGAGGGGCGCTGAAGCTTTCTTT. This translates into CASSLTRGAEAFF.

This chain uses TRBV12-5 with TRBJ2-5; D may be TRBD1 (6 bases). Germline-derived CDR1 and CDR2 are LGHNT and FRNRAP. V shed 1 base and J shed 4 bases, with 7 bases lying between them. The CDR3 length is 13 residues. CDR3 sequence reads: CASGLGQVETQYF. DNA for the CDR3: TGTGCTAGTGGTTTGGGACAGGTAGAGACCCAGTACTTC.

This sequence joins TRBV9 and TRBJ2-2; D uncertain. The germline gives CDR1 SGDLS, CDR2 YYNGEE. V dropped 0 bases and J dropped 1 base, with 7 bases sitting between them. This CDR3 comprises 15 residues. As DNA, the CDR3 is TGTGCCAGCAGCGTAGGCCTGATGAACACCGGGGAGCTGTTTTTT. The encoded protein is CASSVGLMNTGELFF.

The chain has TRBV29-1 and TRBJ2-3; no definite D call. This CDR3 comprises 17 residues. Germline V gives CDR1 SQVTM, CDR2 ANQGSEA. Trimming removed 5 bases from V and 0 bases from J, with 21 bases in between. CDR3 region: CSVRFTPWDASTDTQYF. CDR3 nucleotide sequence: TGCAGCGTTCGGTTTACGCCCTGGGATGCTAGCACAGATACGCAGTATTTT.

The V and J genes are TRBV7-9 and TRBJ2-6; D is unclear. CDR3 length: 13 amino acids. Trimming stripped 5 bases from V and 4 bases from J, with 6 bases between. CDR1 is SEHNR and CDR2 is FQNEAQ in the germline V gene (reference sequence). The CDR3: CASSPPGANVLTF. As DNA, the CDR3 is TGTGCCAGCAGCCCCCCGGGGGCCAACGTCCTGACTTTC.

The J gene is TRBJ2-7, the V gene TRBV5-8; 7 nucleotides align to TRBD1. This CDR3 has 13 residues. The V gene's germline CDR1 is SGHTS and CDR2 YDEGEE. V was clipped by 4 bases and J by 5 bases; unmatched bases: 6. CDR3 sequence reads: CASSLTGLHEQYF. The CDR3, as DNA: TGTGCCAGCAGCCTGACAGGGCTCCACGAGCAGTACTTC.

This chain uses TRBV4-1 with TRBJ2-2; 7 bases match TRBD2. Losses at the gene ends were 1 base for V and 0 bases for J; bases not matched to a gene: 8. Germline CDR1 is MGHRA and CDR2 is YSYEKL. The CDR3 totals 18 residues. The CDR3, as DNA: TGCGCCAGCAGCCAAGTGGCTAGCGGTTACGCGAACACCGGGGAGCTGTTTTTT. Translation gives CASSQVASGYANTGELFF.